This T cell receptor (beta chain) originates from a study of response to subunit inactivated influenza vaccine. General study points: The authors proposed limited new T cell recruitment per seasonal influenza vaccination.

This clonotype was recorded a few times. Its antigen remains unknown. TCRdb re-called the RT-PCR reads through MiXCR, storing one row per CDR3 protein. The sample lists about 500,000 distinct CDR3 sequences; 10% to 15% were seen once. V gave up 1 base and J gave up 5 bases; unmatched junction bases: 5. This CDR3 has 16 amino acids. The chain is built from TRBV12-3 or TRBV12-4 and TRBJ2-1; 10 bases agree with TRBD2. The TCR was taken from a man aged 50-59 years who received an inactivated influenza vaccine. This specimen was PBMCs from blood, taken 40 to 50 days after vaccination. CDR3 bases: TGTGCCAGCAGTTTAGGCCCTAGCGGGGGTCACAATGAGCAGTTCTTC. Translation: CASSLGPSGGHNEQFF.